This passage covers 22 T cell receptor beta chains from one sample sequenced in a study of shared clonotypes between healthy human individuals. The data were produced by immunoSEQ multiplex PCR, yet TCRdb's version contains in-frame clones alone and is incomplete. This sample carries roughly 1.4 million clones, roughly 98.5% of them seen once, and the ten largest clones take around 0.38%. Material: naive CD4+ T cells sorted from blood. Specified subset: CD45RA+ positively selected. The receptor set was obtained from a man between 25 and 39 years old in good health.

This chain connects TRBV7-9 to TRBJ2-1; TRBD2 matches 15 bases. J was trimmed by 6 bases and V by 10 bases; bases with no gene match: 7. This CDR3 has 15 amino acids. Germline values: CDR1 SEHNR, CDR2 FQNEAQ (reference sequence). CDR3 sequence (DNA): TGTGCCACGAACCGGGGACTAGCGGGAGGCAATGAGCAGTTCTTC. Translated: CATNRGLAGGNEQFF.

Worth noting for this clone: This same CDR3 is encoded by further DNA sequences in the sample. In DNA form, the CDR3 reads TGTGCCAGCAGTTTTAGGGGCAGTCAGCCCCAGCATTTT. Translating it yields CASSFRGSQPQHF. The chain employs TRBV27 and TRBJ1-5; maybe TRBD1 (5 bases). V was shortened by 3 bases and J by 6 bases, with 9 bases between the two germline ends. CDR1 is MNHEY, CDR2 SMNVEV, per germline (reference sequence). CDR3 length: 13 amino acids.

V is TRBV11-2 and J is TRBJ2-4, with 8 bases matching TRBD2. V shed 1 base and J 1 base; nucleotides not matched to a gene: 6. Germline assignment: CDR1 SGHAT and CDR2 FQNNGV. There are 17 residues in the CDR3. The CDR3 loop reads CASSLVGTSIAKNIQYF. The CDR3 DNA is TGTGCCAGCAGCTTAGTGGGGACTAGTATCGCCAAAAACATTCAGTACTTC.

The J gene is TRBJ2-1, the V gene TRBV11-3, with a possible D match to TRBD2 (5 bases). The V end lost 1 base, the J end lost 9 bases, and 13 bases lay between the germline ends. This CDR3 contains 14 residues. Germline CDR1 and CDR2: SGHNT and YENEEA. Written as DNA, the CDR3 is TGTGCCAGCAGCTTAGCCACTAGGTCCGCTGAGCAGTTCTTC. Amino acids: CASSLATRSAEQFF. Together with reference TRBV11-3 and TRBJ2-1, the CDR3 gives the full variable domain: EAGVVQSPRYKIIEKKQPVAFWCNPISGHNTLYWYLQNLGQGPELLIRYENEEAVDDSQLPKDRFSAERLKGVDSTLKIQPAELGDSAVYLCASSLATRSAEQFFGPGTRLTVL.

CDR3 amino acids: CASSLGGLATSYNEQFF. In DNA form, the CDR3 reads TGTGCCAGCAGCTTGGGTGGACTAGCAACCTCCTACAATGAGCAGTTCTTC. This chain connects TRBV5-4 to TRBJ2-1; TRBD2 matches at 8 bases. Germline V lookup: CDR1 SGHNT, CDR2 YYREEE (reference sequence). J was trimmed by 0 bases and V by 0 bases; bases with no gene match: 5. The CDR3 is made up of 17 amino acids.

J is TRBJ2-1 and V is TRBV18, with a possible D match to TRBD2 (5 bases). CDR1 is KGHSH and CDR2 is LQKENI in the germline V gene. Between the trimmed V and J ends, which lost 0 bases and 9 bases, there was a span of 9 bases. CDR3 length: 13 amino acids. The CDR3 loop is CASSPPRLAEQFF. DNA for the CDR3: TGTGCCAGCTCACCACCGAGGCTAGCTGAGCAGTTCTTC.

The gene calls are TRBV13 and TRBJ1-1; possible D gene TRBD1, 5 bases. The CDR3 loop spans 15 amino acids. Germline loops: CDR1 PRHDT, CDR2 FYEKMQ (reference sequence). Trimming shortened V by 7 bases and J by 1 base, and 16 bases separated the two germline ends. The CDR3 region is CASKKKGAGNTEAFF. CDR3 sequence (DNA): TGTGCCAGCAAGAAGAAAGGGGCGGGGAACACTGAAGCTTTCTTT.

The chain links TRBV5-1 to TRBJ2-5, with 15 bases lining up with TRBD2. V lost 0 bases and J lost 3; bases outside the gene matches: 6. This CDR3 has 18 amino acids. Germline-derived CDR1 and CDR2 are SGHRS and YFSETQ. The CDR3 sequence is CASSLGTSGRASEETQYF. The DNA for the CDR3 is TGCGCCAGCAGCTTGGGGACTAGCGGGAGGGCCAGTGAAGAGACCCAGTACTTC.

J is TRBJ2-7 and V is TRBV6-5; a possible D gene is TRBD2 (6 bases). V shed 4 bases and J shed 5 bases, with 18 bases lying between them. Germline V CDR1 and CDR2: MNHEY, SVGAGI. The CDR3 loop spans 15 amino acids. CDR3 DNA sequence: TGTGCCAGCAGTTCGTTTGCGGGGACCGCCAACGAGCAGTACTTC. Protein sequence: CASSSFAGTANEQYF.

The chain employs TRBV13 and TRBJ1-2; 10 bases are a match to TRBD1. Germline CDR1 reads PRHDT; CDR2 reads FYEKMQ (reference sequence). CDR3 length: 14 amino acids. The V and J ends lost 5 bases and 7 bases, in that order; junction bases with no gene match: 7. The CDR3 reads CASSGMGQGTGYTF. CDR3 sequence (DNA): TGTGCCAGCAGCGGAATGGGACAGGGGACTGGCTACACCTTC.

The rearrangement uses TRBV5-1 and TRBJ2-1; the D gene is possibly TRBD1 (5 bases). The length of the CDR3 is 16 residues. Germline V gene lookup returns CDR1 SGHRS and CDR2 YFSETQ. The V end was cut by 0 bases, the J end by 3 bases, with 13 bases between. The CDR3 bases are TGCGCCAGCAGCTTGGGTACAGGCTCGGGCTACAATGAGCAGTTCTTC. As protein: CASSLGTGSGYNEQFF.

The rearrangement links TRBV15 to TRBJ2-7, with TRBD1 identical over 10 bases. Unmatched junction bases numbered 6, after V lost 2 bases and J lost 5 bases. Germline CDR1 is LNHNV and CDR2 is YYDKDF (reference sequence). The length of the CDR3 is 15 residues. CDR3 sequence: CATSRSGQGGHEQYF. CDR3 coding DNA: TGTGCCACCAGCAGATCTGGACAGGGGGGGCACGAGCAGTACTTC.

This sequence joins TRBV27 and TRBJ2-7; TRBD1 aligns across 8 bases. The trim removed 4 bases at V and 3 bases at J, leaving 8 bases unmatched. Germline-derived CDR1 and CDR2 are MNHEY and SMNVEV (reference sequence). This CDR3 contains 15 residues. As DNA, the CDR3 is TGTGCCAGCAGTTCGTGGACAGGGATCCACTACGAGCAGTACTTC. This gives the protein CASSSWTGIHYEQYF.

The V gene is TRBV5-4, the J gene TRBJ1-1, with 9 bases fitting TRBD1. CDR3 length equals 15 residues. V was clipped by 1 base and J by 4 bases; unmatched bases: 5. The V gene's germline CDR1 is SGHNT and CDR2 YYREEE (reference sequence). The CDR3 DNA reads as TGTGCCAGCAGCTTGCTACAGGGGGCGGGCACTGAAGCTTTCTTT. Translation: CASSLLQGAGTEAFF. Combining the CDR3 with reference TRBV5-4 and TRBJ1-1 gives the whole variable domain ETGVTQSPTHLIKTRGQQVTLRCSSQSGHNTVSWYQQALGQGPQFIFQYYREEENGRGNFPPRFSGLQFPNYSSELNVNALELDDSALYLCASSLLQGAGTEAFFGQGTRLTVV.

The chain carries TRBV2 and TRBJ2-3, with D unresolved. Trimming stripped 6 bases from V and 4 bases from J, with 8 bases between. The CDR3 runs 12 residues. Germline values: CDR1 SNHLY, CDR2 FYNNEI. Here the CDR3 DNA reads TGTGCCAGCAGGGTGCCTGCAGATACGCAGTATTTT. Residues: CASRVPADTQYF.

The chain has TRBV11-2 and TRBJ2-4; unclear D gene. Trimming stripped 4 bases from V and 8 bases from J, with 18 bases between. The CDR3 runs 15 residues. Germline CDR1 SGHAT, CDR2 FQNNGV. The CDR3 reads CASSSLGQVLDIQYF. CDR3 nucleotide sequence: TGTGCCAGCAGCTCCCTTGGGCAGGTTCTCGACATTCAGTACTTC.

The CDR3 sequence: CASSLTETKNIQYF. Written as DNA, the CDR3 is TGTGCCAGCAGCTTGACAGAGACCAAAAACATTCAGTACTTC. V is TRBV5-6 and J is TRBJ2-4; D is ambiguous. The V end lost 1 base, the J end lost 2 bases, and 7 bases lay between the germline ends. The CDR3 contains 14 residues. Germline values: CDR1 SGHDT, CDR2 YYEEEE.

V and J are TRBV2 and TRBJ2-7, with D possibly being TRBD2 (6 bases). Looked up from germline, CDR1 is SNHLY and CDR2 is FYNNEI. The length of the CDR3 is 14 residues. V was cut by 4 bases and J by 7 bases, with 17 bases left in between. CDR3 region: CASSGGLTSGEQYF. The CDR3 DNA sequence: TGTGCCAGCAGTGGGGGACTGACCTCGGGGGAGCAGTACTTC.

The rearrangement links TRBV25-1 to TRBJ2-4; 8 bases map to TRBD2. Germline lookup yields CDR1 MGHDK and CDR2 SYGVNS. This CDR3 is built from 16 residues. The ends lost 4 bases at V and 0 bases at J; junction bases unmatched: 5. The CDR3 protein is CASSAPGGLAKNIQYF. In DNA form, the CDR3 reads TGTGCCAGCAGTGCCCCGGGGGGGCTAGCCAAAAACATTCAGTACTTC.

CDR3 sequence: CASSQGVLYGYTF. The CDR3, as DNA: TGTGCCAGCAGCCAAGGGGTTCTCTATGGCTACACCTTC. This chain links TRBV14 with TRBJ1-2, with D hard to call. CDR1 is SGHDN, CDR2 FVKESK, per germline. V lost 1 base to trimming and J lost 4 bases, with 7 bases between them. The CDR3 consists of 13 residues.

The chain couples TRBV29-1 to TRBJ2-3; TRBD1 or TRBD2 may be the D gene (7 bases each). V lost 2 bases and J 9 bases, leaving 18 bases between the germline ends. This CDR3 is 14 amino acids long. CDR1 is SQVTM, CDR2 ANQGSEA, per germline. CDR3 coding DNA: TGCAGCGTTGAAAGTTTTCAGGGGGAGGGAACGCAGTATTTT. Protein product: CSVESFQGEGTQYF.

This sequence joins TRBV10-3 and TRBJ1-5, with D tentatively TRBD1 (5 bases). The CDR3 runs 16 residues. The germline V and J ends were trimmed by 0 bases and 6 bases, with 15 bases remaining between them. Germline V gene sequence: CDR1 ENHRY, CDR2 SYGVKD. Written as DNA, the CDR3 is TGTGCCATCAGTGAGTCGAGGGGCGGTGGCAGTCAGCCCCAGCATTTT. Translated: CAISESRGGGSQPQHF.